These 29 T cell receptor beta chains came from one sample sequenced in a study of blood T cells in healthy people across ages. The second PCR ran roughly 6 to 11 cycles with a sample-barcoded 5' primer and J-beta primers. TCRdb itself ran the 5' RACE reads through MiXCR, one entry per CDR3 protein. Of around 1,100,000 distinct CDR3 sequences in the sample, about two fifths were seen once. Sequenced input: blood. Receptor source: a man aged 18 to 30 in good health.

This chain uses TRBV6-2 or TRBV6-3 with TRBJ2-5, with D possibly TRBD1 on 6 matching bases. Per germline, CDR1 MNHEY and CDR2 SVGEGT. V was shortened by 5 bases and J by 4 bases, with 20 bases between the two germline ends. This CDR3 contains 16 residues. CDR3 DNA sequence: TGTGCCAGCAGTGGATACGGACAGTTCCTGGGAGAGACCCAGTACTTC. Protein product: CASSGYGQFLGETQYF.

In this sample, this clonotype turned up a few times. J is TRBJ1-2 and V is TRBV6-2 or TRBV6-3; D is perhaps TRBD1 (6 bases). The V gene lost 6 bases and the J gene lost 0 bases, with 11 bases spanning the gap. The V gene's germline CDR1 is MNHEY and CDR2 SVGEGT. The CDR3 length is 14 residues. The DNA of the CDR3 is TGTGCCAGCAGACACAGGACAGCTAACTATGGCTACACCTTC. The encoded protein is CASRHRTANYGYTF.

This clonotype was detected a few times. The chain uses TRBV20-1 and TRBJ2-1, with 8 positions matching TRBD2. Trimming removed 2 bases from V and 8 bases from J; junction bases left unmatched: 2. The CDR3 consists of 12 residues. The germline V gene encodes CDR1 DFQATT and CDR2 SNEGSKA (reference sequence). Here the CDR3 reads CSARRAGDEQFF. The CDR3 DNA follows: TGCAGTGCTAGAAGAGCGGGGGATGAGCAGTTCTTC.

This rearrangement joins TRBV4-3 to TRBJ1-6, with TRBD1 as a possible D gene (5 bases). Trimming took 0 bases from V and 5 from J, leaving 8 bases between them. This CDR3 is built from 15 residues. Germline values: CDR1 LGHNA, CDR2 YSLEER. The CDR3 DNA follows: TGCGCCAGCAGCCAAGATAAGACAGATAATTCACCCCTCCACTTT. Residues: CASSQDKTDNSPLHF.

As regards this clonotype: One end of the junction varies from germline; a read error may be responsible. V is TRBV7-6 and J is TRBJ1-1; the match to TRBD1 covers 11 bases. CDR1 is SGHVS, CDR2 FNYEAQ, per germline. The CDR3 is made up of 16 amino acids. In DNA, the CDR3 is TGCGCCAGCAGCTGGGGACAGGGGGGGCCTAACACTGAAGCTTTCTTT. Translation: CASSWGQGGPNTEAFF.

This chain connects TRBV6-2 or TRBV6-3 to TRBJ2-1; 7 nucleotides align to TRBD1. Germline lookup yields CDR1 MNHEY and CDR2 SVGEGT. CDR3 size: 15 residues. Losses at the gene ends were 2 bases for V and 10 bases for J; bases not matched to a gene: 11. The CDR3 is CASSYRPGQSGEQFF. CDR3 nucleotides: TGTGCCAGCAGTTACCGGCCGGGACAGTCCGGAGAGCAGTTCTTC.

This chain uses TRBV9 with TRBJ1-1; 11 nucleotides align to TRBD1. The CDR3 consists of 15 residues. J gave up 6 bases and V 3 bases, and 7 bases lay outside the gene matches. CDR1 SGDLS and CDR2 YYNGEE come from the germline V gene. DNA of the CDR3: TGTGCCAGCAGCGCAGAGGACAGGGGGCAGGCTGAAGCTTTCTTT. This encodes CASSAEDRGQAEAFF.

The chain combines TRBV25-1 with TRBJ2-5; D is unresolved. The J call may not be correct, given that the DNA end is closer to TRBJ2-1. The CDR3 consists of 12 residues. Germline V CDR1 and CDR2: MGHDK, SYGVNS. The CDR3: CASSEGLNSQFF. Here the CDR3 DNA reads TGTGCCAGCAGTGAAGGGTTAAATAGCCAGTTCTTC.

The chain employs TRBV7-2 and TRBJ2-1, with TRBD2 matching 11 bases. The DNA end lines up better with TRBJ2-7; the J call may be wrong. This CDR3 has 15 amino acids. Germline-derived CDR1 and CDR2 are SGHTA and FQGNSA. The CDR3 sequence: CASSSSGGSYNEQYF. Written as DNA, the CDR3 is TGTGCCAGCAGCTCTAGCGGGGGGTCCTACAATGAGCAGTACTTC.

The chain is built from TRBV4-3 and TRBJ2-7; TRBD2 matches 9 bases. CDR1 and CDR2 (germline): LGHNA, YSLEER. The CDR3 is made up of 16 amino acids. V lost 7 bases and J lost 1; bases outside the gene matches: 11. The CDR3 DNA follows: TGCGCCAGCAACCAGTCCGGGACTAGCAGTTCCTACGAGCAGTACTTC. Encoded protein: CASNQSGTSSSYEQYF.

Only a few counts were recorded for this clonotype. The CDR3 is CASSPSRVHGYTF. The CDR3 nucleotides are TGTGCCAGCAGTCCGAGCAGGGTCCATGGCTACACCTTC. The V and J genes are TRBV12-3 or TRBV12-4 and TRBJ1-2, with D maybe TRBD1 (5 bases). This CDR3 is built from 13 residues. V was cut by 5 bases and J by 6 bases, with 13 bases left in between.

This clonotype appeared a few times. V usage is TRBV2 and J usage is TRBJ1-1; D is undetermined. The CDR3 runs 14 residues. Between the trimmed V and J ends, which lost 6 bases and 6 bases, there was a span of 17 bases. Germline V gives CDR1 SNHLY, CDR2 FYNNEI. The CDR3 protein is CASRLSPAGAEAFF. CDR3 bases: TGTGCCAGCAGACTCAGTCCCGCCGGCGCTGAAGCTTTCTTT.

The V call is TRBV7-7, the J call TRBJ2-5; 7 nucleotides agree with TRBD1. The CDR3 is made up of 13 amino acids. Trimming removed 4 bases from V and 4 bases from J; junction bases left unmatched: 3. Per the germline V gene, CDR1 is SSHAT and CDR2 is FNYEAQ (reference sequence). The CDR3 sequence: CASSSTGIETQYF. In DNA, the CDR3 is TGTGCCAGCAGCTCGACAGGGATAGAGACCCAGTACTTC.

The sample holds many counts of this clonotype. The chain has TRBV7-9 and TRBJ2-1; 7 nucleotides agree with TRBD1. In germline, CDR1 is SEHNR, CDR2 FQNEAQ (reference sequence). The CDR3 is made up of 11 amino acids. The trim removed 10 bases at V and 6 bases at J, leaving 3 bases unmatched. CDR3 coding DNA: TGTGCCACCCACAGGGGCAATGAGCAGTTCTTC. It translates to CATHRGNEQFF.

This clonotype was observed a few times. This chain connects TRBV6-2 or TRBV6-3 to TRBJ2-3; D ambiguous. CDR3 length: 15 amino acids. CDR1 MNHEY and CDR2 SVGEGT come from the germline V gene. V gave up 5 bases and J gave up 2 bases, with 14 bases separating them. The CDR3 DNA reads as TGTGCCAGCAGTCCCCGGTGGACCGACACAGATACGCAGTATTTT. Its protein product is CASSPRWTDTDTQYF.

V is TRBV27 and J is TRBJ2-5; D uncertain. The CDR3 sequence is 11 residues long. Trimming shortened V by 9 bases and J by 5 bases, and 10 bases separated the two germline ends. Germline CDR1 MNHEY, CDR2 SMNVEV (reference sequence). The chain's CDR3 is CASRYRETQYF. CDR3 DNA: TGTGCCAGTAGGTATCGGGAGACCCAGTACTTC.

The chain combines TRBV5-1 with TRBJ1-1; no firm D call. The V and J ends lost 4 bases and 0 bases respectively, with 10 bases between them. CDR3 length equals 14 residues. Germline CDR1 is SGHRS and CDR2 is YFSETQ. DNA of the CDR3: TGCGCCAGCAGCAATGGTGGATTGAACACTGAAGCTTTCTTT. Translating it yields CASSNGGLNTEAFF. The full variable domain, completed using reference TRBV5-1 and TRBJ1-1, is KAGVTQTPRYLIKTRGQQVTLSCSPISGHRSVSWYQQTPGQGLQFLFEYFSETQRNKGNFPGRFSGRQFSNSRSEMNVSTLELGDSALYLCASSNGGLNTEAFFGQGTRLTVV.

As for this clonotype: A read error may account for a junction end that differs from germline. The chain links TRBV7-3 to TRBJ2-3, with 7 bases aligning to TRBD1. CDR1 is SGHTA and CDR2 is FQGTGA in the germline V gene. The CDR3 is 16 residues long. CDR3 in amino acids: CACSFQPGQPQDTRYF. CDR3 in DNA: TGTGCCTGCAGCTTTCAACCGGGACAGCCCCAAGATACGCGGTATTTT.

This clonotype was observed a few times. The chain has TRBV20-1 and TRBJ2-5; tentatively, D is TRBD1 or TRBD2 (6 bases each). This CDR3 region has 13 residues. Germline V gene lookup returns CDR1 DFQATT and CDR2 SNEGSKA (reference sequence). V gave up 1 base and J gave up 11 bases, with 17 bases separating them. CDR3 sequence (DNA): TGCAGTGCTAGAGCACCTCCGGGGGCCCAACAGTACTTC. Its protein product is CSARAPPGAQQYF.

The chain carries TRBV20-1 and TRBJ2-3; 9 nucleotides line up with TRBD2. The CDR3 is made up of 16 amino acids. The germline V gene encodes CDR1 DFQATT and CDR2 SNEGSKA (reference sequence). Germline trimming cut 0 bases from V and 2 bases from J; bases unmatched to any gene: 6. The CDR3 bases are TGCAGTGCTAGAGATGATGCTAGCGGGGTCACAGATACGCAGTATTTT. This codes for CSARDDASGVTDTQYF.

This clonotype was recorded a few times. This chain's CDR3 is CASSLAFGDLNTEAFF. In DNA form, the CDR3 reads TGCGCCAGCAGCTTGGCCTTTGGGGATCTGAACACTGAAGCTTTCTTT. This rearrangement joins TRBV5-1 to TRBJ1-1; D is ambiguous. Germline V gene sequence: CDR1 SGHRS, CDR2 YFSETQ. With 0 bases removed from V and 0 bases from J, the gap between germline ends came to 12 bases. The CDR3 is 16 residues long.

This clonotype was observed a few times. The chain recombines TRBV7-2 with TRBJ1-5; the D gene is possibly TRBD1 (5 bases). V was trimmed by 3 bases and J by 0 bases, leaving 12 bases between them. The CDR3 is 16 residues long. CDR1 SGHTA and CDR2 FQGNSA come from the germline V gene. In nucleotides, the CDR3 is TGTGCCAGCAGCTTGACGACAGCCTTTAGCAATCAGCCCCAGCATTTT. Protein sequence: CASSLTTAFSNQPQHF. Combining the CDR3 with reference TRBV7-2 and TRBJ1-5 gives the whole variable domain GAGVSQSPSNKVTEKGKDVELRCDPISGHTALYWYRQSLGQGLEFLIYFQGNSAPDKSGLPSDRFSAERTGGSVSTLTIQRTQQEDSAVYLCASSLTTAFSNQPQHFGDGTRLSIL.

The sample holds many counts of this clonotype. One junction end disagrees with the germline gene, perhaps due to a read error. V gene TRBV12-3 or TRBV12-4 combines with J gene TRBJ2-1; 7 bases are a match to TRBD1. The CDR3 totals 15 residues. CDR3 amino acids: CASSIRDSSNNEQFF. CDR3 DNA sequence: TGTGCCAGCAGTATCCGGGACAGCTCCAACAATGAGCAGTTCTTC.

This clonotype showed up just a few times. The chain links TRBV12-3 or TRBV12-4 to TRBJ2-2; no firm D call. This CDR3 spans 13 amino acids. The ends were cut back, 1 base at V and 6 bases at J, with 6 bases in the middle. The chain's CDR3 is CASSLGLAGELFF. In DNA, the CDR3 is TGTGCCAGCAGTTTAGGGTTGGCCGGGGAGCTGTTTTTT.

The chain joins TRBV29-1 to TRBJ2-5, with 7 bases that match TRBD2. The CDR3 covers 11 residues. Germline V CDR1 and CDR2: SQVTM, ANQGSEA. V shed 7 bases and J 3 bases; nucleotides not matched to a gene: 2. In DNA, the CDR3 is TGCAGCGACCGGGGGGAAGAGACCCAGTACTTC. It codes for CSDRGEETQYF.

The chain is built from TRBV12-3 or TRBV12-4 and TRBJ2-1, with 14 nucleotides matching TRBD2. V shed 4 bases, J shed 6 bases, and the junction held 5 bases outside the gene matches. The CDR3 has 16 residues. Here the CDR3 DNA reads TGTGCCAGCAGTTATCGGACTAGCGGGGGGCTCAATGAGCAGTTCTTC. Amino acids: CASSYRTSGGLNEQFF.

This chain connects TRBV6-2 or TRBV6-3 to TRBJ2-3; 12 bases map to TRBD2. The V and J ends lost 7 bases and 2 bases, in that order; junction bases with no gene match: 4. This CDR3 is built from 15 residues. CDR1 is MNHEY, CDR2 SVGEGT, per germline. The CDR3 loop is CASKGLAGSTDTQYF. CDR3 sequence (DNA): TGTGCCAGCAAAGGACTAGCGGGGTCCACAGATACGCAGTATTTT.

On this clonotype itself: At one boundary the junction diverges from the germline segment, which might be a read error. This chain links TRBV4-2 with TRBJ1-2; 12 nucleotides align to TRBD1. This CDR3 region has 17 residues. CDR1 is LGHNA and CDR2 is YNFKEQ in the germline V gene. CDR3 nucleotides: TGTGTCAGCAGCGCCCGGTCCGGGACAGGGGGCGACTATGGCTACACCTTC. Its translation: CVSSARSGTGGDYGYTF.

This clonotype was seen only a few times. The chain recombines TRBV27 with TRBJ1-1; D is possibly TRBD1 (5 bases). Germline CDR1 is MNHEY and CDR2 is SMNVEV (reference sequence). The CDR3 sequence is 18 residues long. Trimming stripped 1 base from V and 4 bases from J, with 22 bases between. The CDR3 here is CASSLWGGIRTVGTEAFF. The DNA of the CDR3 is TGTGCCAGCAGTTTATGGGGGGGAATCCGAACGGTAGGCACTGAAGCTTTCTTT.